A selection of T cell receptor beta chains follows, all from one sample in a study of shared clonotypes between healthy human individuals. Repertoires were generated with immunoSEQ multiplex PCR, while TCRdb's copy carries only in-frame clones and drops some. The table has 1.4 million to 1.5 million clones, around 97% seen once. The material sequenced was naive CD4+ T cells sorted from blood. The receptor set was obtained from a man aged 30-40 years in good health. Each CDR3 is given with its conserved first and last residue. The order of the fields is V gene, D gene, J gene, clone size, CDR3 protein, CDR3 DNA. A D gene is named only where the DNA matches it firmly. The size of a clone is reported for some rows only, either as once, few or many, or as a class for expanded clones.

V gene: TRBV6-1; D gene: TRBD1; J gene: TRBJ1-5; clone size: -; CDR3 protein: CGGRRWDSNDQPQHF; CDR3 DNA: TGTGGAGGACGTCGGTGGGACAGCAACGATCAGCCCCAGCATTTT
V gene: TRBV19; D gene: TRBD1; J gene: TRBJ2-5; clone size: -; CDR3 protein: CASSSTGTAKETQYF; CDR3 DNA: TGTGCCAGTAGTAGCACCGGGACAGCAAAAGAGACCCAGTACTTC
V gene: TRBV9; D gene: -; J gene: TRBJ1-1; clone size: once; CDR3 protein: CASSVGTTSQKNTEAFF; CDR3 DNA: TGTGCCAGCAGCGTAGGCACAACAAGCCAGAAAAACACTGAAGCTTTCTTT
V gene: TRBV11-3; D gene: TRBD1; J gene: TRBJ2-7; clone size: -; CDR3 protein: CASSFGDSSYEQYF; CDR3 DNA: TGTGCCAGCAGCTTTGGGGACAGCTCCTACGAGCAGTACTTC
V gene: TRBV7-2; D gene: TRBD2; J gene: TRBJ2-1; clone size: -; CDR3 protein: CASSPRAGGISSYNEQFF; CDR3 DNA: TGTGCCAGCAGCCCCCGCGCGGGAGGAATAAGCTCCTACAATGAGCAGTTCTTC
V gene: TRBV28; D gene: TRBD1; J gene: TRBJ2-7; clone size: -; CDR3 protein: CASSPGTELSSYEQYF; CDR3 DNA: TGTGCCAGCAGTCCAGGGACAGAGTTAAGCTCTTACGAGCAGTACTTC
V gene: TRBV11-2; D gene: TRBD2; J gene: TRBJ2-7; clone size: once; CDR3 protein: CATRTSGSVHEQYF; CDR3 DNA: TGTGCCACCAGGACTAGCGGGAGTGTCCACGAGCAGTACTTC
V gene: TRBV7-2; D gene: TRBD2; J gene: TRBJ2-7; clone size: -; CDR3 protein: CASNLLAGSSYEQYF; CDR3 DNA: TGTGCCAGCAACCTTCTAGCGGGCAGCTCCTACGAGCAGTACTTC
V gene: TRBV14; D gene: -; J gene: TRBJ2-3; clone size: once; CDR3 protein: CASSQAGVTDTQYF; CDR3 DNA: TGTGCCAGCAGCCAAGCGGGAGTCACAGATACGCAGTATTTT
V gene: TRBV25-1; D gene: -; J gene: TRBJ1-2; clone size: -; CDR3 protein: CASSEGPGYGYTF; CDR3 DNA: TGTGCCAGCAGTGAAGGGCCGGGGTATGGCTACACCTTC
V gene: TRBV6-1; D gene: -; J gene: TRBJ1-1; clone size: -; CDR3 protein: CASSLPTDEAFF; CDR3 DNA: TGTGCCAGCAGTCTACCGACAGATGAAGCTTTCTTT
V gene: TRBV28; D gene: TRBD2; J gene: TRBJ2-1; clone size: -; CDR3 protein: CASSPSLAANEQFF; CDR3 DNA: TGTGCCAGCAGTCCAAGTCTAGCGGCTAATGAGCAGTTCTTC
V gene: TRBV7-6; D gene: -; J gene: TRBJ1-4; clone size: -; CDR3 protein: CASSPDPGSPNEKLFF; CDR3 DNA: TGTGCCAGCAGCCCAGACCCGGGGAGTCCTAATGAAAAACTGTTTTTT
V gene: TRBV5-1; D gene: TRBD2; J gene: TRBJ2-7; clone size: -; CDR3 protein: CASSLAASGSNGREQYF; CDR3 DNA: TGCGCCAGCAGCTTGGCCGCTAGCGGGAGTAATGGTCGAGAGCAGTACTTC
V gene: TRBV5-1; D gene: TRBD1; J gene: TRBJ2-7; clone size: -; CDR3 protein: CASSLGTGRGYEQYF; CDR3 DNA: TGCGCCAGCAGCCTTGGGACAGGCAGGGGCTACGAGCAGTACTTC
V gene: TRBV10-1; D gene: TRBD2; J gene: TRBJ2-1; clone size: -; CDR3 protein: CASSESTTSGRLYEQFF; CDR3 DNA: TGCGCCAGCAGTGAGTCGACGACTAGCGGGAGGCTCTATGAGCAGTTCTTC
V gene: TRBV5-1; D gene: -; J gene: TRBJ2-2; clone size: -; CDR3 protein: CASTRDPADGTGELFF; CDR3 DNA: TGCGCCAGCACCCGGGACCCAGCGGACGGCACCGGGGAGCTGTTTTTT
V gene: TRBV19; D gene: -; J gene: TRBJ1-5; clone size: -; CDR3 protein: CASKGTLSNQPQHF; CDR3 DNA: TGTGCCAGTAAGGGGACATTGAGCAATCAGCCCCAGCATTTT
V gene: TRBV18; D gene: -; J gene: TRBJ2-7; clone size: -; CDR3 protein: CASSQREESYEQYF; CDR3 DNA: TGTGCCAGCTCACAACGAGAGGAATCCTACGAGCAGTACTTC
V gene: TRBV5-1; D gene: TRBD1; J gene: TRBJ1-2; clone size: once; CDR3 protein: CASSLKTGVVYGYTF; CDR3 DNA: TGCGCCAGCAGCTTGAAGACAGGGGTGGTCTATGGCTACACCTTC
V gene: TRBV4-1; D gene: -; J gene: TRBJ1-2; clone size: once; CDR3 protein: CASSHLLGTTNYGYTF; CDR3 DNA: TGCGCCAGCAGCCACCTACTCGGGACAACTAACTATGGCTACACCTTC
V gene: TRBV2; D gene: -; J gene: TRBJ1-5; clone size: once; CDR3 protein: CASSESNNQPQHF; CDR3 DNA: TGTGCCAGCAGTGAAAGTAACAATCAGCCCCAGCATTTT
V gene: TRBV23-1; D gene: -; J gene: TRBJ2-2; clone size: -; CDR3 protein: CASSPPPPYTGELFF; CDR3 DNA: TGCGCCAGCAGTCCCCCCCCTCCTTACACCGGGGAGCTGTTTTTT
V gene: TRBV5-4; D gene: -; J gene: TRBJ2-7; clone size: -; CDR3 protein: CASSPGLITYEQYF; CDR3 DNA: TGTGCCAGCAGCCCGGGACTGATAACCTACGAGCAGTACTTC
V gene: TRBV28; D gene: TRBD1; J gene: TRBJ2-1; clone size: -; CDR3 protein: CASSLTDRGPRNEQFF; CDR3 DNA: TGTGCCAGCAGCCTTACTGACAGGGGTCCTAGGAATGAGCAGTTCTTC
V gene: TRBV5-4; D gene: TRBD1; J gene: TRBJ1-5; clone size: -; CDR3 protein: CASSKDRGVQPQHF; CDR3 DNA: TGTGCCAGCAGCAAGGACAGGGGAGTTCAGCCCCAGCATTTT
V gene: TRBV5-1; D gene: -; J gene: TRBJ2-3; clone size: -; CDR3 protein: CATIWGTQYF; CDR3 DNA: TGCGCCACTATTTGGGGTACGCAGTATTTT
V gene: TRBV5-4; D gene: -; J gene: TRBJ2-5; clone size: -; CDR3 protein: CASSFSEVETQYF; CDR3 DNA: TGTGCCAGCAGCTTTTCGGAGGTGGAGACCCAGTACTTC